A single T cell receptor (delta chain) is shown here with its context. Its antigen is not known. Germline assignment: CDR1 TSWWSYY and CDR2 QGS. The CDR3 is made up of 15 amino acids. V was pared by 0 bases and J by 12 bases, with 20 bases between. The template was reverse-transcribed extracted RNA. Multiplex PCR used pooled V-gene forward primers and a constant-region reverse primer to amplify CDR3s. TCRdb re-analyzed the multiplex PCR reads via CATT. The table lists 45,000 to 75,000 delta-chain clones, roughly 16% of them singletons. This entry belongs to a study of Vδ1+ human thymocytes. Findings of the study overall: In the thymus, TRG and TRD repertoires looked highly polyclonal with Gaussian CDR3 lengths.

The rearrangement uses TRDV1 and TRDJ1; D is unclear. The source is a girl under three years old who had congenital heart surgery. Sequenced: Vdelta1+ gamma-delta thymocytes from the thymus. The subset here: FACS-sorted CD3+ TCRalphabeta- TCRVdelta1+ TCRVdelta2- thymocytes. CDR3 in amino acids: CALGELVSGIPEIIF. Written as DNA, the CDR3 is TGTGCTCTTGGGGAACTAGTTTCAGGAATCCCGGAGATCATCTTT.